The rows below give T cell receptor beta chains drawn from one sample of a study of blood T cell repertoires in COVID-19. Clones were sequenced by immunoSEQ multiplex PCR, and TCRdb holds only the in-frame ones, with some missing. The data contain about 22,000 clones, about 90% of them singletons. The sequenced sample consisted of peripheral blood. The origin of the receptors is a woman in her seventies with active COVID-19. CDR3s include the opening cysteine and the closing phenylalanine or tryptophan. A D gene is named only where the DNA matches it firmly. Expanded clones are given a class, and other clones once, few, many or no size at all.

TRBJ1-5	TRBD1	TRBV30	.	TGTGCCTGGAGGAACGACAGGGGGCTCAATCAGCCCCAGCATTTT	CAWRNDRGLNQPQHF
TRBJ2-5	TRBD1	TRBV5-4	once	TGTGCCAGCAGTTCGAAGTCCGACAGGGGGCGAGAGACCCAGTACTTC	CASSSKSDRGRETQYF
TRBJ1-2	TRBD1	TRBV7-9	once	TGTGCCAGCAGCTCCCAGGGGGGTGGTCATGGCTACACCTTC	CASSSQGGGHGYTF
TRBJ1-4	TRBD1	TRBV5-1	.	TGCGCCAGCAGCACGGGACAGCCGAATGAAAAACTGTTTTTT	CASSTGQPNEKLFF
TRBJ2-1	TRBD2	TRBV5-1	.	TGCGCCAGCAGCTTGACTAGCGGGAGCTCCTACAATGAGCAGTTCTTC	CASSLTSGSSYNEQFF
TRBJ1-2	.	TRBV28	.	TGTGCCAGCAGTTTAGCAGGGGCAACAGGCTACACCTTC	CASSLAGATGYTF
TRBJ1-3	TRBD1	TRBV4-2	.	TGTGCCAGCAGCCCAGACCCGGGACAGTACTCTGGAAACACCATATATTTT	CASSPDPGQYSGNTIYF
TRBJ2-1	TRBD2	TRBV2	.	TGTGCCAGCAGTGTGACCTACGTTAGCGGGAATTTCTACAATGAGCAGTTCTTC	CASSVTYVSGNFYNEQFF
TRBJ1-2	TRBD1	TRBV10-3	.	TGTGCCATCAGTGAGTCGAACAGGGGGCATGGCTACACCTTC	CAISESNRGHGYTF
TRBJ2-7	.	TRBV7-9	.	TGTGCCAGCAGCTTAGGTGGAGGGGTAGGCGAGCAGTACTTC	CASSLGGGVGEQYF
TRBJ2-1	TRBD2	TRBV9	.	TGTGCCAGCAGCGGAGGGACTAGCGGGACTCCCTACAATGAGCAGTTCTTC	CASSGGTSGTPYNEQFF
TRBJ2-1	TRBD2	TRBV7-9	.	TGTGCCAGCAGCCCGACTAGCGGGAGGGCCCCTGAGCAGTTCTTC	CASSPTSGRAPEQFF
TRBJ1-6	TRBD1	TRBV6-6	few	TGTGCCAGCAGCCAAATTACTCAGGGGGCCGGTTCACCCCTCCACTTT	CASSQITQGAGSPLHF
TRBJ1-2	TRBD1	TRBV27	.	TGTGCCAGCAGCGGCTCAGGGGGAGGTTATGGCTACACCTTC	CASSGSGGGYGYTF
TRBJ2-2	TRBD2	TRBV2	.	TGTGCCAGCAGAAAGACTAGCGGGACTGGCGGGGAGCTGTTTTTT	CASRKTSGTGGELFF
TRBJ1-1	.	TRBV2	.	TGTGCCAGCACCGGACTAATGAACACTGAAGCTTTCTTT	CASTGLMNTEAFF
TRBJ2-4	.	TRBV4-3	.	TGCGCCAGCAGCCAAGACCTGGGCTCAGCCAAAAACATTCAGTACTTC	CASSQDLGSAKNIQYF
TRBJ1-5	TRBD1	TRBV18	once	TGTGCCAGCTCACCAACAGGGGGGGATCAGCCCCAGCATTTT	CASSPTGGDQPQHF
TRBJ2-4	.	TRBV4-3	.	TGCGCCAGCAGCCAAGAGGTGGGGGGAAACATTCAGTACTTC	CASSQEVGGNIQYF
TRBJ1-2	.	TRBV3-1/TRBV3-2	.	TGTGCCAGCAGCCAGTCCAACTCTCGGGGCTACACCTTC	CASSQSNSRGYTF
TRBJ2-3	.	TRBV3-1/TRBV3-2	once	TGTGCCAGCAGCCAACGGTCAGATACGCAGTATTTT	CASSQRSDTQYF
TRBJ2-5	TRBD1	TRBV6-1	once	TGTGCCAGCAGTGAAGGGGACAGGGTTGTGGAGACCCAGTACTTC	CASSEGDRVVETQYF
TRBJ2-5	.	TRBV2	.	TGTGCCAGCAGGGGGACACAAGAGACCCAGTACTTC	CASRGTQETQYF
TRBJ2-3	.	TRBV10-3	.	TGTGCCATCACCGCTACTAAACCTGGACTCCGCACAGATACGCAGTATTTT	CAITATKPGLRTDTQYF
TRBJ2-1	.	TRBV9	.	TGTGCCAGCAGCGTAGAATCAGGGCCAGGAGAGGAGCAGTTCTTC	CASSVESGPGEEQFF
TRBJ2-3	.	TRBV15	.	TGTGCCACCAGCAGTCAACGGGGGAGCACAGATACGCAGTATTTT	CATSSQRGSTDTQYF
TRBJ1-2	.	TRBV5-1	.	TGCGCCAGCAGCCTGGGACCGAGGAACTATGGCTACACCTTC	CASSLGPRNYGYTF
TRBJ2-1	TRBD2	TRBV7-9	.	TGTGCCAGCAGCTCCCGGACTAGCGGGAGTACCACCTACAATGAGCAGTTCTTC	CASSSRTSGSTTYNEQFF
TRBJ2-7	TRBD2	TRBV6-1	.	TGTGCCAGCATTGAAGCGGGACTAGCGAAAATCTACGAGCAGTACTTC	CASIEAGLAKIYEQYF
TRBJ2-2	TRBD2	TRBV5-6	.	TGTGCCAGCAGCTTGGGGCTAGCGGGAGGACCGAACACCGGGGAGCTGTTTTTT	CASSLGLAGGPNTGELFF
TRBJ1-4	.	TRBV28	.	TGTGCCAGCAGTTTACCACCGGACAGTATTAATGAAAAACTGTTTTTT	CASSLPPDSINEKLFF